Following are 18 T cell receptor beta chains from one sample sequenced in a study of blood T cell repertoires in COVID-19. Clones were sequenced by immunoSEQ multiplex PCR, and TCRdb holds only the in-frame ones, with some missing. The profile shows a few hundred thousand clones, 70% to 90% of them singletons. The sample consisted of peripheral blood. Receptor source: a man in his fifties with COVID-19, enrolled during active disease.

The J gene is TRBJ2-5, the V gene TRBV7-2; 10 nucleotides align to TRBD2. The J segment lost 0 bases and the V segment lost 5 bases, leaving 3 bases of the junction unmatched. This CDR3 contains 15 residues. Per the germline V gene, CDR1 is SGHTA and CDR2 is FQGNSA. This chain's CDR3 is CASSRTSGDQETQYF. The CDR3 nucleotides are TGTGCCAGCAGCCGCACTAGCGGGGACCAAGAGACCCAGTACTTC.

V gene TRBV6-4 combines with J gene TRBJ2-2; TRBD1 aligns across 7 bases. This CDR3 is 15 amino acids long. Germline CDR1 is MRHNA and CDR2 is SNTAGT. J was trimmed by 3 bases and V by 6 bases; bases with no gene match: 7. CDR3 region: CASSPTGHDTGELFF. Here the CDR3 DNA reads TGTGCCAGCAGCCCGACAGGGCACGACACCGGGGAGCTGTTTTTT.

This chain links TRBV7-9 with TRBJ2-5, with 10 bases matching TRBD2. V shed 1 base and J 4 bases; nucleotides not matched to a gene: 3. This CDR3 contains 15 residues. CDR1 SEHNR and CDR2 FQNEAQ come from the germline V gene (reference sequence). CDR3 amino acids: CASSLVASGGETQYF. CDR3 in DNA: TGTGCCAGCAGCTTAGTTGCTAGCGGGGGAGAGACCCAGTACTTC. The full variable domain, rest sourced from reference TRBV7-9 and TRBJ2-5, is DTGVSQNPRHKITKRGQNVTFRCDPISEHNRLYWYRQTLGQGPEFLTYFQNEAQLEKSRLLSDRFSAERPKGSFSTLEIQRTEQGDSAMYLCASSLVASGGETQYFGPGTRLLVL.

This chain links TRBV2 with TRBJ1-5, with no clear D. Germline CDR1 and CDR2: SNHLY and FYNNEI. V shed 7 bases and J shed 0 bases, with 16 bases lying between them. CDR3 length equals 16 residues. CDR3 in amino acids: CASTPSGAHSNQPQHF. CDR3 nucleotides: TGTGCCAGCACCCCATCGGGAGCACATAGCAATCAGCCCCAGCATTTT.

J is TRBJ2-3 and V is TRBV11-2; weak D call: TRBD2 (5 bases). Trimming left V 0 bases short and J 1 base short, with 8 bases between. CDR1 is SGHAT and CDR2 is FQNNGV in the germline V gene. The CDR3 loop spans 15 amino acids. CDR3 region: CASSLERARTDTQYF. The CDR3 DNA reads TGTGCCAGCAGCTTAGAGCGGGCCCGCACAGATACGCAGTATTTT.

This rearrangement joins TRBV12-5 to TRBJ2-1, with 11 bases lining up with TRBD2. CDR1 and CDR2 (germline): LGHNT, FRNRAP. V lost 3 bases to trimming and J lost 4 bases; unmatched junction nucleotides: 11. The CDR3 is made up of 18 amino acids. CDR3 region: CASGFYRFRTSGYNEQFF. The CDR3 nucleotides read TGTGCTAGTGGTTTCTACAGATTTCGGACTAGCGGGTACAATGAGCAGTTCTTC.

V gene TRBV3-1 (or the pseudogene TRBV3-2) combines with J gene TRBJ2-7; maybe TRBD2 (5 bases). Trimming removed 1 base from V and 0 bases from J, with 7 bases in between. The CDR3 runs to 14 residues. CDR1 LGHDT and CDR2 YNNKEL come from the germline V gene (reference sequence). In DNA form, the CDR3 reads TGTGCCAGCAGCCAAGGGACTCACTCCTACGAGCAGTACTTC. Protein product: CASSQGTHSYEQYF.

The V gene is TRBV11-3, the J gene TRBJ2-3; 11 bases are a match to TRBD2. CDR1 and CDR2 (germline): SGHNT, YENEEA. The V and J ends lost 3 bases and 0 bases, in that order; junction bases with no gene match: 5. The CDR3 sequence is 17 residues long. The CDR3 DNA is TGTGCCAGCAGCTTGAGGCTAGCGGGGGGCAGCACAGATACGCAGTATTTT. This gives the protein CASSLRLAGGSTDTQYF.

The sample holds one count of this clone. CDR3 in amino acids: CASSSDGYNSPLHF. The CDR3, as DNA: TGTGCCAGCAGCTCCGACGGGTATAATTCACCCCTCCACTTT. The gene calls are TRBV7-9 and TRBJ1-6; no clear D. The CDR3 is 14 residues long. Looked up from germline, CDR1 is SEHNR and CDR2 is FQNEAQ (reference sequence). The V end was cut by 4 bases, the J end by 4 bases, with 8 bases between. Supplemented by reference TRBV7-9 and TRBJ1-6, the full variable domain reads DTGVSQNPRHKITKRGQNVTFRCDPISEHNRLYWYRQTLGQGPEFLTYFQNEAQLEKSRLLSDRFSAERPKGSFSTLEIQRTEQGDSAMYLCASSSDGYNSPLHFGNGTRLTVT.

The rearrangement links TRBV10-3 to TRBJ2-7, with D maybe TRBD2 (7 bases). The V end lost 6 bases, the J end lost 0 bases, and 18 bases lay between the germline ends. CDR3 length: 16 amino acids. Germline V gene lookup returns CDR1 ENHRY and CDR2 SYGVKD. CDR3 in amino acids: CAISYTGGDSSYEQYF. In DNA form, the CDR3 reads TGTGCCATCAGCTACACGGGGGGCGACAGCTCCTACGAGCAGTACTTC.

The chain combines TRBV11-3 with TRBJ2-7; perhaps TRBD1 as D (5 bases). Trimming stripped 1 base from V and 0 bases from J, with 10 bases between. CDR3 length: 15 amino acids. CDR1 and CDR2 from the germline V gene are SGHNT and YENEEA. The CDR3 sequence: CASSLGAGNSYEQYF. The DNA for the CDR3 is TGTGCCAGCAGCTTAGGGGCAGGGAACTCCTACGAGCAGTACTTC. Together with reference TRBV11-3 and TRBJ2-7, the CDR3 gives the full variable domain: EAGVVQSPRYKIIEKKQPVAFWCNPISGHNTLYWYLQNLGQGPELLIRYENEEAVDDSQLPKDRFSAERLKGVDSTLKIQPAELGDSAVYLCASSLGAGNSYEQYFGPGTRLTVT.

The CDR3 reads CASSERQVYSYEQYF. CDR3 DNA sequence: TGTGCCAGCAGTGAAAGACAGGTATACTCCTACGAGCAGTACTTC. The chain couples TRBV2 to TRBJ2-7, with D perhaps TRBD1 (6 bases). V lost 2 bases to trimming and J lost 0 bases, with 11 bases between them. The germline CDR1 and CDR2 sequences are SNHLY and FYNNEI. This CDR3 is 15 amino acids long.

The V gene is TRBV18, the J gene TRBJ1-2; D possibly corresponds to TRBD1 (6 bases). Per the germline V gene, CDR1 is KGHSH and CDR2 is LQKENI. Trimming stripped 0 bases from V and 6 bases from J, with 11 bases between. This CDR3 is built from 14 residues. The CDR3 DNA is TGTGCCAGCTCACCACCGCAGGGGTTGAATGGCTACACCTTC. Protein sequence: CASSPPQGLNGYTF.

This clone has only one observation. V and J are TRBV7-9 and TRBJ2-1; 9 nucleotides agree with TRBD2. This CDR3 has 17 residues. CDR1 is SEHNR and CDR2 is FQNEAQ in the germline V gene (reference sequence). Trimming cost V 1 base and J 6 bases; bases outside gene matches: 10. The CDR3 is CASSLGALAGFINEQFF. Written as DNA, the CDR3 is TGTGCCAGCAGCTTAGGGGCTCTAGCGGGGTTCATCAATGAGCAGTTCTTC. The full variable domain, rest sourced from reference TRBV7-9 and TRBJ2-1, is DTGVSQNPRHKITKRGQNVTFRCDPISEHNRLYWYRQTLGQGPEFLTYFQNEAQLEKSRLLSDRFSAERPKGSFSTLEIQRTEQGDSAMYLCASSLGALAGFINEQFFGPGTRLTVL.

In this sample, this clone turned up a few times. This chain links TRBV10-1 with TRBJ2-2, with TRBD2 matching 8 bases. The CDR3 loop spans 16 amino acids. J gave up 8 bases and V 0 bases, and 8 bases lay outside the gene matches. CDR1 WNHNN and CDR2 SYGVQD come from the germline V gene (reference sequence). CDR3 in DNA: TGCGCCAGCAGTGAGTCGACGGGGGGGCCGTGTGGGGAGCTGTTTTTT. This encodes CASSESTGGPCGELFF.

The CDR3 DNA is TGCGCCAGCAGCTTGTGGAGCGGGGTTAACACCGGGGAGCTGTTTTTT. It translates to CASSLWSGVNTGELFF. The V and J genes are TRBV5-1 and TRBJ2-2; 7 positions agree with TRBD2. The length of the CDR3 is 16 residues. CDR1 and CDR2 from the germline V gene are SGHRS and YFSETQ. The J segment lost 2 bases and the V segment lost 1 base, leaving 5 bases of the junction unmatched.

The J gene is TRBJ2-1, the V gene TRBV7-2, with D maybe TRBD2 (7 bases). This CDR3 region has 17 residues. Germline-derived CDR1 and CDR2 are SGHTA and FQGNSA. V dropped 4 bases and J dropped 0 bases, with 16 bases sitting between them. In nucleotides, the CDR3 is TGTGCCAGCAGCTGGGGGCTTCGCGGGAGCTCCTACAATGAGCAGTTCTTC. Translation: CASSWGLRGSSYNEQFF. Based on the CDR3 plus reference TRBV7-2 and TRBJ2-1, the full variable domain is GAGVSQSPSNKVTEKGKDVELRCDPISGHTALYWYRQSLGQGLEFLIYFQGNSAPDKSGLPSDRFSAERTGGSVSTLTIQRTQQEDSAVYLCASSWGLRGSSYNEQFFGPGTRLTVL.

This clone turned up a few times. The gene calls are TRBV7-8 and TRBJ2-1; 10 bases map to TRBD1. Per germline, CDR1 SGHVS and CDR2 FQNEAQ. V shed 5 bases and J 2 bases; nucleotides not matched to a gene: 9. This CDR3 spans 17 amino acids. CDR3 bases: TGTGCCAGCAGCACACCCGGGACAGGGGTCCCCTACAATGAGCAGTTCTTC. As protein: CASSTPGTGVPYNEQFF. The complete variable domain, with remaining parts taken from reference TRBV7-8 and TRBJ2-1, reads GAGVSQSPRYKVAKRGQDVALRCDPISGHVSLFWYQQALGQGPEFLTYFQNEAQLDKSGLPSDRFFAERPEGSVSTLKIQRTQQEDSAVYLCASSTPGTGVPYNEQFFGPGTRLTVL.